The rows below give T cell receptor beta chains drawn from one sample of a study of beta chain features in type 1 diabetes. Here immunoSEQ multiplex PCR was the method, and the copy in TCRdb shows in-frame clones only, minus some. The table includes a few hundred thousand clones, about 14% detected once. The sequenced sample was naive CD4+ T cells from blood. The receptors derive from a woman younger than 35 with type 1 diabetes. Each CDR3 is given with its conserved first and last residue. The D gene is left open where the match is weak. A row's size may be missing; if present it is once, few, many or a size class.

TRBJ2-1,TRBD1,TRBV28,NA,TGTGCCAGCAGTTGGTTGGGGACAGGGGGCTCTGAGCAGTTCTTC,CASSWLGTGGSEQFF
TRBJ2-2,NA,TRBV11-2,few,TGTGCCAGCAGCCAAACAGGTGCCCTTCCCACCGGGGAGCTGTTTTTT,CASSQTGALPTGELFF
TRBJ2-1,TRBD1,TRBV5-1,once,TGCGCCAGCAGCTTGGGGAGTCGCGGACAGGGGGAGTTCTTC,CASSLGSRGQGEFF
TRBJ2-7,TRBD2,TRBV19,NA,TGTGCCAGTTTAGTTATTCTTGGACTAGCGGGAGGATCGACCCCCTACGAGCAGTACTTC,CASLVILGLAGGSTPYEQYF
TRBJ2-7,NA,TRBV25-1,NA,TGTGCCAGCAGTGAATATAAGGGGACCTACGAGCAGTACTTC,CASSEYKGTYEQYF
TRBJ2-1,TRBD2,TRBV2,few,TGTGCCAGCACTCGACTAGCGGGAATGTTTAATGAGCAGTTCTTC,CASTRLAGMFNEQFF
TRBJ2-1,TRBD2,TRBV29-1,NA,TGCAGCGTTGATGGGCTAGCGGGAGTTGGTGAGCAGTTCTTC,CSVDGLAGVGEQFF
TRBJ2-1,TRBD2,TRBV11-2,few,TGTGCCACCACGAGGACTAGCGGAGCCAGCTCCTACAATGAGCAGTTCTTC,CATTRTSGASSYNEQFF
TRBJ2-7,TRBD2,TRBV7-9,NA,TGTGCCAGCAGCTTATGGGGGGGTCACTACGAGCAGTACTTC,CASSLWGGHYEQYF
TRBJ1-2,NA,TRBV4-3,NA,TGCGCCAGCAGCCAAGAGCGGGCGGGGAGAGGGGGCTACACCTTC,CASSQERAGRGGYTF
TRBJ2-1,TRBD2,TRBV30,NA,TGTGCCTGCGATTCGGGACTAGCGGGACCAGCATACAATGAGCAGTTCTTC,CACDSGLAGPAYNEQFF
TRBJ2-1,NA,TRBV9,few,TGTGCCAGCAGCGTAGCGGATGAGCAGTTCTTC,CASSVADEQFF
TRBJ1-1,NA,TRBV27,NA,TGTGCCAGCAGTTTACAGGGTGGCACTGAAGCTTTCTTT,CASSLQGGTEAFF
TRBJ2-7,NA,TRBV2,few,TGTGCCAGCAGTTACACAGGAACCTACGAGCAGTACTTC,CASSYTGTYEQYF
TRBJ2-7,NA,TRBV7-9,few,TGTGCCAGCAGCCTCCCAGGGACCTACGAGCAGTACTTC,CASSLPGTYEQYF
TRBJ1-1,NA,TRBV2,few,TGTGCCAGCAGCAGGACACCGAACACTGAAGCTTTCTTT,CASSRTPNTEAFF
TRBJ2-3,TRBD2,TRBV2,NA,TGTGCCAGCAGTGTAGCGGGAGGGCCGCCAGATACGCAGTATTTT,CASSVAGGPPDTQYF
TRBJ1-2,TRBD1,TRBV5-1,NA,TGCGCCAGCAGCTTGGCCGAGGGACAGTGGGGCTACACCTTC,CASSLAEGQWGYTF
TRBJ2-7,NA,TRBV20-1,NA,TGCAGTTATTTGGACAGCTACGAGCAGTACTTC,CSYLDSYEQYF